This T cell receptor (beta chain) was captured in a study of CD8 T cells in Susac syndrome. Reverse transcription of roughly 0.5 to 1 ug RNA was carried out with random hexamers. One entry per CDR3 protein results from TCRdb running MiXCR on the immunoSEQ multiplex PCR reads. The sample yields some 220,000 distinct CDR3 sequences, nearly 97% seen once. The CDR3 runs to 15 residues. Trimming stripped 1 base from V and 3 bases from J, with 13 bases between. Germline CDR1 is DFQATT and CDR2 is SNEGSKA (reference sequence). The J gene is TRBJ1-5, the V gene TRBV20-1; no clear D. Sequencing was done on a sample of CD4+ T cells from PBMCs. The clonotype comes from a human donor with multiple sclerosis. CDR3 in amino acids: CSARVGQANNQPQHF. The CDR3 DNA reads as TGCAGTGCTAGAGTGGGCCAGGCGAACAATCAGCCCCAGCATTTT.